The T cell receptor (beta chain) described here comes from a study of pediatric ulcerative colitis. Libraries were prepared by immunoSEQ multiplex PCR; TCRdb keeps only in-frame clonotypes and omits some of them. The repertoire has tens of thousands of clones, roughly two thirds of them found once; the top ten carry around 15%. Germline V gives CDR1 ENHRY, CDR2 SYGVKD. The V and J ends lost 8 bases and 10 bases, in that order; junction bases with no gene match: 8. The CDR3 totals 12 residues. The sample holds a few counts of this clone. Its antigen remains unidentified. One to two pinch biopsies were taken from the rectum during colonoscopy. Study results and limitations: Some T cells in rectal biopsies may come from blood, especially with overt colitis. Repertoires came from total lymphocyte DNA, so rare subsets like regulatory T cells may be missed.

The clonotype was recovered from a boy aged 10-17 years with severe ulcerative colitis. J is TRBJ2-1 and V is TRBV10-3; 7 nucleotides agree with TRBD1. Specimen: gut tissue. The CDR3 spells CAISPPGQEQFF. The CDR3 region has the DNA TGTGCCATCTCCCCCCCGGGACAGGAGCAGTTCTTC.